This passage covers 12 T cell receptor beta chains from one sample sequenced in a study of CD8 T cells in Susac syndrome. Random-hexamer reverse transcription was applied to roughly 0.5 to 1 ug RNA. TCRdb passed the immunoSEQ multiplex PCR reads through MiXCR, listing each CDR3 protein once. The profile shows about 130,000 distinct CDR3 sequences, over 85% of them singletons. Sample: CD8+ T cells from PBMCs. The receptors here all came from a human donor with multiple sclerosis.

The J gene is TRBJ2-5, the V gene TRBV9; TRBD1 matches at 7 bases. V trimming: 5 bases; J trimming: 5 bases; junction bases outside the gene matches: 6. The CDR3 has 13 residues. Germline loops: CDR1 SGDLS, CDR2 YYNGEE. The CDR3 region has the DNA TGTGCCAGCAGTTCAAACAGGGGTGAGACCCAGTACTTC. It translates to CASSSNRGETQYF.

The rearrangement uses TRBV5-1 and TRBJ2-7, with TRBD2 as a possible D gene (6 bases). Trimming left V 4 bases short and J 1 base short, with 21 bases between. The V gene's germline CDR1 is SGHRS and CDR2 YFSETQ. The CDR3 is 17 amino acids. The CDR3 DNA is TGCGCCAGCAGCGGCCGGGGGAGGCCAGCCCAATCCTACGAGCAGTACGTC. Its protein is CASSGRGRPAQSYEQYV.

The V call is TRBV20-1, the J call TRBJ2-1; 13 bases map to TRBD2. CDR1 and CDR2 from the germline V gene are DFQATT and SNEGSKA (reference sequence). Unmatched junction bases numbered 5, after V lost 4 bases and J lost 8 bases. The CDR3 totals 14 residues. The CDR3 DNA reads as TGCAGTGCTACTACTAGCGGGGGGGCCTATGAGCAGTTCTTC. This encodes CSATTSGGAYEQFF.

The chain recombines TRBV7-9 with TRBJ1-5; possibly TRBD1 for D (5 bases). Trimming shortened V by 5 bases and J by 9 bases, and 11 bases separated the two germline ends. The germline gives CDR1 SEHNR, CDR2 FQNEAQ (reference sequence). The CDR3 is made up of 12 amino acids. The CDR3 DNA sequence: TGTGCCAGCAGCCAGGGTCGGCGGCCCCAGCATTTT. This encodes CASSQGRRPQHF.

The CDR3 DNA follows: TGTGCCTGGAAGGACCGACACCCGGTGAACACTGAAGCTTTCTTT. This codes for CAWKDRHPVNTEAFF. The chain joins TRBV30 to TRBJ1-1; no clear D gene. CDR1 is GTSNPN, CDR2 SVGIG, per germline (reference sequence). This CDR3 has 15 amino acids. V gave up 4 bases and J gave up 0 bases, with 15 bases separating them.

This clonotype was seen just once. This chain connects TRBV27 to TRBJ2-1, with 10 bases identical to TRBD2. Per germline, CDR1 MNHEY and CDR2 SMNVEV (reference sequence). J gave up 2 bases and V 6 bases, and 4 bases lay outside the gene matches. The CDR3 is 15 residues long. The CDR3: CASSPTSGPYNEQFF. The CDR3 DNA reads TGTGCCAGCAGCCCGACTAGCGGGCCCTACAATGAGCAGTTCTTC.

Regarding this clonotype: At one end, the junction sequence differs from germline, possibly due to a read error. The chain is built from TRBV4-1 and TRBJ1-3; D ambiguous. Germline CDR1 reads MGHRA; CDR2 reads YSYEKL. The CDR3 contains 14 residues. CDR3 nucleotides: TGCGCCAGCAGTCAAGACTCGATCGGAAACACCATATATTTT. It codes for CASSQDSIGNTIYF.

The rearrangement joins TRBV12-3 or TRBV12-4 to TRBJ2-3, with D hard to call. V was shortened by 9 bases and J by 5 bases, with 9 bases between the two germline ends. This CDR3 region has 11 residues. The CDR3 protein is CASTSGDTQYF. CDR3 bases: TGTGCCAGTACCTCCGGAGATACGCAGTATTTT.

The chain couples TRBV9 to TRBJ1-6; 7 bases fit TRBD1. The germline CDR1 and CDR2 sequences are SGDLS and YYNGEE. V was clipped by 4 bases and J by 10 bases; unmatched bases: 5. The CDR3 runs 13 residues. CDR3 loop: CASSRDSASPLHF. CDR3 nucleotides: TGTGCCAGCAGCAGGGACAGTGCCTCACCCCTCCACTTT.

This chain connects TRBV27 to TRBJ2-7; TRBD1 matches 9 bases. The CDR3 runs to 14 residues. V was clipped by 4 bases and J by 2 bases; unmatched bases: 3. The germline CDR1 and CDR2 sequences are MNHEY and SMNVEV (reference sequence). The CDR3 DNA is TGTGCCAGCAGTTGGACAGGGGTCCCCTACGAGCAGTACGTC. Its translation is CASSWTGVPYEQYV.

The rearrangement links TRBV4-1 to TRBJ1-6, with no clear D. This CDR3 comprises 16 residues. Germline V lookup: CDR1 MGHRA, CDR2 YSYEKL. V gave up 3 bases and J gave up 6 bases, with 15 bases separating them. CDR3: CASSQAGDNRNSPLHF. The CDR3 bases are TGCGCCAGCAGCCAGGCTGGTGACAACCGTAATTCACCCCTCCACTTT.

The rearrangement uses TRBV28 and TRBJ1-5; TRBD1 matches at 7 bases. V shed 5 bases and J 0 bases; nucleotides not matched to a gene: 7. The CDR3 is 16 amino acids. Per germline, CDR1 MDHEN and CDR2 SYDVKM. The CDR3 sequence: CASSPTGQHSNQPQHF. The CDR3 coding sequence is TGTGCCAGCAGTCCTACGGGACAGCATAGCAATCAGCCCCAGCATTTT.